Listed below are T cell receptor beta chains from one sample, sequenced in a study of blood T cells in healthy people across ages. TCRdb reprocessed the 5' RACE reads via MiXCR and lists one record per CDR3 protein. Of 760,000 or so distinct CDR3 sequences detected, 25% appear once; the ten largest clones hold under 10%. These data are also associated with another study on T cells of mothers and their children.

The sample comprised blood. The source is a boy under 18 in good health. The CDR3 runs from the conserved cysteine through the conserved F or W. D genes are given only for firm matches. Clone size appears in some rows only: once, few, many, or a class for an expanded clone.

DNA	CDR3	size	J	V	D
TGCGCCAGCAGCCAAGATAACTCCGGGGACACCCTTTTGGGCTTC	CASSQDNSGDTLLGF	-	TRBJ2-7	TRBV4-3	-
TGCAGTGCTAGAGCCCGGGACAGGGGGCGCGGGGACTATGGCTACACCTTC	CSARARDRGRGDYGYTF	-	TRBJ1-2	TRBV20-1	TRBD1
TGTGCCAGCAGTTACGGCCTAAGGGGGGAAAAACTGTTTTTT	CASSYGLRGEKLFF	-	TRBJ1-4	TRBV6-5	-
TGTGCCAGCAGTTTAGCCCCCACTAGGAATGAGCAGTTCTTC	CASSLAPTRNEQFF	few	TRBJ2-1	TRBV28	-
TGTGCCAGCAGTTTTGGGGGGAAAAATGAGCAGTTCTTC	CASSFGGKNEQFF	few	TRBJ2-1	TRBV12-3/TRBV12-4	-
TGTGCCAGCGGACAAGAGTACTTGAGCTCTGGGGCCAACGTCCTGACTTTC	CASGQEYLSSGANVLTF	-	TRBJ2-6	TRBV7-8	-
TGCGCCAGCAGCTTGTTGTATGCCCGGGGTAGCGGGGACCAAGAGACCCAGTACTTC	CASSLLYARGSGDQETQYF	few	TRBJ2-5	TRBV5-1	TRBD2
TGTGCCAGCAGTTACGAGACAGCCACTGAAGCTTTCTTT	CASSYETATEAFF	few	TRBJ1-1	TRBV6-6	-
TGTGCCAGCAGCTTGGTCTCACGAAACTCCTACGAGCAGTACTTC	CASSLVSRNSYEQYF	few	TRBJ2-7	TRBV5-6	-
TGCGCCAGCCGAGGGTTAAGGGGACCAGGGACAGATACGCAGTATTTT	CASRGLRGPGTDTQYF	few	TRBJ2-3	TRBV5-1	-
TGCGCCGGCAGCCAAGTAGCGGGGGGCTCCTACGAGCAGTACTTC	CAGSQVAGGSYEQYF	few	TRBJ2-7	TRBV4-3	TRBD2
TGCGCCAGCAGCTTCCGGGACACCAGAACCTACGAGCAGTACTTC	CASSFRDTRTYEQYF	-	TRBJ2-7	TRBV5-1	-
TGTGCCAGCAGCCAGACAGGTCGTTCCTACGAGCAGTACTTC	CASSQTGRSYEQYF	-	TRBJ2-7	TRBV27	-
TGCAGTGCGTTTGACAGGGAAGTTCCCAATGAGCAGTTCTTC	CSAFDREVPNEQFF	few	TRBJ2-1	TRBV20-1	TRBD1
TGCAGCGCCGACAAACACTCTTACAATGAGCAGTTCTTC	CSADKHSYNEQFF	-	TRBJ2-1	TRBV29-1	-
TGTGCCAGCAGCAAAGCACAGGCCTTCCTAAGATCAGATACGCAGTATTTT	CASSKAQAFLRSDTQYF	-	TRBJ2-3	TRBV21-1	-
TGTGCCAGCAGCAAAGGGAGCCGGGATGGGCGGGAGACCCAGTACTTC	CASSKGSRDGRETQYF	few	TRBJ2-5	TRBV21-1	-
TGTGCCAGCAGCATCAGCCGACAGGGGAGCTACGAGCAGTACTTC	CASSISRQGSYEQYF	-	TRBJ2-7	TRBV7-9	TRBD1
TGCGCCAGCAGCCAAGAAGTTCCGGGCCGTTCCGTGGGAAATGAGCAGTTCTTC	CASSQEVPGRSVGNEQFF	-	TRBJ2-1	TRBV4-1	-
TGTGCCAGCAGCTTGGAGACAGGGGCCTATAATTCACCCCTCCACTTT	CASSLETGAYNSPLHF	few	TRBJ1-6	TRBV7-2	TRBD1
TGTGCCAGCAGCTTCGGCGCTACCGGGGGGCACCGGGAGACCCAGTACTTC	CASSFGATGGHRETQYF	-	TRBJ2-5	TRBV9	-
TGTGCCAGCAGCGTAGATGCTAGCGGCCGCCAGTACTTC	CASSVDASGRQYF	-	TRBJ2-5	TRBV9	TRBD2
TGTGCCAGCAGCCCCAACGGATACAATGAGCAGTTCTTC	CASSPNGYNEQFF	-	TRBJ2-1	TRBV14	-
TGCGCCAGCAGCCAAGAATCACTAGCGGGGGGCCGAAGCTCCTACAATGAGCAGTTCTTC	CASSQESLAGGRSSYNEQFF	-	TRBJ2-1	TRBV4-3	TRBD2